This entry concerns a single TCR beta chain. Its matching antigen is unknown. The same CDR3 also results from other DNA sequences found in this sample. Genomic DNA per cell subset filled all wells of several immunoSEQ plates. In the original processing: ImmunoSEQ junction-only sequences lacked quality scores, so their filtering differed. The data were produced by immunoSEQ multiplex PCR, yet TCRdb's version contains in-frame clones alone and is incomplete. The DNA was the basis for D and trimming; V, J and clone size are from that table. The sample lists 2 million to 2.5 million clones; roughly 95% were seen once. The data were obtained in a study of shared clonotypes between healthy human individuals. At the level of the study: Three plates each covered CD4 naive and memory; CD8 naive two, CD8 memory one.

CDR1 is SGHRS and CDR2 is YFSETQ in the germline V gene. The CDR3 sequence is 14 residues long. The V gene lost 2 bases and the J gene lost 3 bases, with 8 bases spanning the gap. General study results and limits: Although depth was large, rarefaction showed that sequencing of the sorted subsets was incomplete.

Sequencing was done on a sample of naive CD4+ T cells sorted from blood. Subset given: CD45RA+ positively selected. V is TRBV5-1 and J is TRBJ2-2, with D possibly matching TRBD2 (5 bases). The clonotype originates from a man aged 18 to 35 in good health. The CDR3 DNA reads as TGCGCCAGCAGCTTAAACGGGGACACCGGGGAGCTGTTTTTT. Amino acids: CASSLNGDTGELFF.